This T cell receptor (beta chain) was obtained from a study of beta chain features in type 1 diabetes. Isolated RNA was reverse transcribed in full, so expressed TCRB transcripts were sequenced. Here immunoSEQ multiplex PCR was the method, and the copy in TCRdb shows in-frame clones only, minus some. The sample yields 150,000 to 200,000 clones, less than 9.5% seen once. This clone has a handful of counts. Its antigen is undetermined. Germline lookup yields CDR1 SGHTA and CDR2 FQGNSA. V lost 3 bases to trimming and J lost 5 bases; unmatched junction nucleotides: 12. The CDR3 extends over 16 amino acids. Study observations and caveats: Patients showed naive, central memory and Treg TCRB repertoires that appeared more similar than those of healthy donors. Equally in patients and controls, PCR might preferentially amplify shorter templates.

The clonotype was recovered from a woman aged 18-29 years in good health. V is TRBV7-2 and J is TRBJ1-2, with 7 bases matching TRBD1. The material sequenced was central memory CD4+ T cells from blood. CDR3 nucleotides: TGTGCCAGCAGCTTCTACCCCCAGGGGGGAACTTATGGCTACACCTTC. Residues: CASSFYPQGGTYGYTF.